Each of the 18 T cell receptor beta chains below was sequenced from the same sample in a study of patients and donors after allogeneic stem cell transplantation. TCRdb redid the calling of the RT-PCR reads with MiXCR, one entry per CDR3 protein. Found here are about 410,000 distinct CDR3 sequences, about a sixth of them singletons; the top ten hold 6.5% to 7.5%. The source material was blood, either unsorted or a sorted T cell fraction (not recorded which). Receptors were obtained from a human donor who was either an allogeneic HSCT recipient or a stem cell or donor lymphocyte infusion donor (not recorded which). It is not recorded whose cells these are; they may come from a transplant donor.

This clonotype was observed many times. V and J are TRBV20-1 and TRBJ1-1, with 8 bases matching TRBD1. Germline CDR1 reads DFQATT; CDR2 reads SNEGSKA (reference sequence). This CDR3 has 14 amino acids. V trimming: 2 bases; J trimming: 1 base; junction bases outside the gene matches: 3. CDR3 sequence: CSARPGTGNTEAFF. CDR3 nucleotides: TGCAGTGCTAGACCCGGGACAGGGAACACTGAAGCTTTCTTT.

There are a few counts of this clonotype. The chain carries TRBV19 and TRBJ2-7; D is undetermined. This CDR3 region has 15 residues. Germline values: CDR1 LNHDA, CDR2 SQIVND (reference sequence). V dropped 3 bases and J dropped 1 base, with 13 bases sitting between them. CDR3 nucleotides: TGTGCCAGTAGTATTAGCCGAATACCATCCTACGAGCAGTACTTC. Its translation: CASSISRIPSYEQYF.

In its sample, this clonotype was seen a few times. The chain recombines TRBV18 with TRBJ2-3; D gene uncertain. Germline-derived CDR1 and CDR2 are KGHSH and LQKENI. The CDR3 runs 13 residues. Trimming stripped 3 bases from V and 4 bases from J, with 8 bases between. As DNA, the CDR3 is TGTGCCAGCTCACCGACCGCCGCAGATACGCAGTATTTT. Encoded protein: CASSPTAADTQYF.

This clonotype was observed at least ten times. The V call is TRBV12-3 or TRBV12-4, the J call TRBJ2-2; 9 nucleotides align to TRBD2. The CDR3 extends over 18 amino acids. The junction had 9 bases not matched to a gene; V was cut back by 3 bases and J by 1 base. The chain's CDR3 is CASSLWRGGPLNTGELFF. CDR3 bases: TGTGCCAGCAGTTTGTGGCGGGGGGGCCCTTTGAACACCGGGGAGCTGTTTTTT.

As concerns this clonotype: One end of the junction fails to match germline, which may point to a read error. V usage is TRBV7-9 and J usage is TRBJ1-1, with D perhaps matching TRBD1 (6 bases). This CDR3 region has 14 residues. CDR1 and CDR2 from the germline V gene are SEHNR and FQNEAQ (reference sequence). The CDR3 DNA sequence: TGTGCCAGCGGGTACGGGGGCGACGACACTGAAGTTTTCTTT. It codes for CASGYGGDDTEVFF.

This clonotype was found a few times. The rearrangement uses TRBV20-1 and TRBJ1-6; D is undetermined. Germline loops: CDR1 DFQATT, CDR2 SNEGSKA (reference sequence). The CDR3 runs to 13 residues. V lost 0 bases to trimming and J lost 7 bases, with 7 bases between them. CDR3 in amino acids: CSAREGKNSPLHF. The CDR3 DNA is TGCAGTGCTAGAGAGGGGAAAAATTCACCCCTCCACTTT.

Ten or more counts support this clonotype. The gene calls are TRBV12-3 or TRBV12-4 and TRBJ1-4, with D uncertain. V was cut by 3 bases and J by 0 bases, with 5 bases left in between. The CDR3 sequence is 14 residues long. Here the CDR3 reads CASSFQATNEKLFF. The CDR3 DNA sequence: TGTGCCAGCAGTTTTCAGGCAACTAATGAAAAACTGTTTTTT.

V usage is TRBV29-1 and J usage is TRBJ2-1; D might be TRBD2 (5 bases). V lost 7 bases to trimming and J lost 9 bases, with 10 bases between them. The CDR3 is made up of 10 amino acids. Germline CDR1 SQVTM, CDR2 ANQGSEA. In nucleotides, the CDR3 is TGCAGCGCCCTAGCAGCTGAGCAGTTCTTC. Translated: CSALAAEQFF.

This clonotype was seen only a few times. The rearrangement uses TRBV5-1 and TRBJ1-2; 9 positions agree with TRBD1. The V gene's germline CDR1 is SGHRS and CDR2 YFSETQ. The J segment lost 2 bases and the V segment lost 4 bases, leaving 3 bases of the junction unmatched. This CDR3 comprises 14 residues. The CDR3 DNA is TGCGCCAGCAGCGAAGACAGGGGGAACTATGGCTACACCTTC. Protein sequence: CASSEDRGNYGYTF.

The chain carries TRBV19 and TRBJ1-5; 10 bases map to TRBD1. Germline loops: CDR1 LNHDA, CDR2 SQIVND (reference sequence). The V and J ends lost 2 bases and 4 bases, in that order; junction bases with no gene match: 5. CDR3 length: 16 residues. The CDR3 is CASSIRDRGSNQPQHF. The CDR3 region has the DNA TGTGCCAGTAGTATAAGGGACAGGGGCTCAAATCAGCCCCAGCATTTT.

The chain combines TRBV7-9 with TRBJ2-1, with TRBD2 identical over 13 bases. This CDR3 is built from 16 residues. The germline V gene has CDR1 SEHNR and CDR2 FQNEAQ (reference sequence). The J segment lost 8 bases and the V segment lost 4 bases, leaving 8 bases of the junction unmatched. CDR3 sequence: CASSSRTSGRMDEQFF. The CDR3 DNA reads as TGTGCCAGCAGCTCTAGGACTAGCGGGAGAATGGATGAGCAGTTCTTC.

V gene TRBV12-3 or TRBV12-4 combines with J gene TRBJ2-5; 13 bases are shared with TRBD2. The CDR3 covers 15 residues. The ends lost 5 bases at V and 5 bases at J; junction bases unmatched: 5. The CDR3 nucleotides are TGTGCCAGCAGTATCGGACTAGCGGGGGTGGAGACCCAGTACTTC. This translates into CASSIGLAGVETQYF.

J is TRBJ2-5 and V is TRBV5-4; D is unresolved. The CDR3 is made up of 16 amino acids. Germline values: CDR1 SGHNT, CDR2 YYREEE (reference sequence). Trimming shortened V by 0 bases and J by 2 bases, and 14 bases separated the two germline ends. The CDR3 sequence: CASSLGGRALQETQYF. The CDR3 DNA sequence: TGTGCCAGCAGCTTGGGAGGTCGGGCGTTACAAGAGACCCAGTACTTC. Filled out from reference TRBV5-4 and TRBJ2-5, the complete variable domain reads ETGVTQSPTHLIKTRGQQVTLRCSSQSGHNTVSWYQQALGQGPQFIFQYYREEENGRGNFPPRFSGLQFPNYSSELNVNALELDDSALYLCASSLGGRALQETQYFGPGTRLLVL.

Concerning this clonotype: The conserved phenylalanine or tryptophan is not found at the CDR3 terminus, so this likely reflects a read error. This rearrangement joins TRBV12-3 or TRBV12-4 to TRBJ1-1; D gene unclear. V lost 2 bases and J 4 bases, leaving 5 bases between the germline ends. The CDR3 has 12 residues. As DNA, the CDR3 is TGTGCCAGCAGTTTAATGGTCACTGAAGCTTTCTAT. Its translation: CASSLMVTEAFY.

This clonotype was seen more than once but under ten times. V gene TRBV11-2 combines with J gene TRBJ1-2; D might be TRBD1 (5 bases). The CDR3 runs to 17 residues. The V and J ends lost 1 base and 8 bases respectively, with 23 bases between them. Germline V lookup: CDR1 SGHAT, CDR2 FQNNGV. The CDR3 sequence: CASSLGGRKVDLGGYTF. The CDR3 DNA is TGTGCCAGCAGCTTAGGGGGCAGGAAGGTAGATCTGGGCGGCTACACCTTC.

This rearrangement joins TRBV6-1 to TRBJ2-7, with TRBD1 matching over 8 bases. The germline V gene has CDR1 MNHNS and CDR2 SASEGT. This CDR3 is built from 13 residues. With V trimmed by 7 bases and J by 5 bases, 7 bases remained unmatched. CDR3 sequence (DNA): TGTGCCAGCACCCCGGACAGGGCCCACGAGCAGTACTTC. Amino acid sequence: CASTPDRAHEQYF.

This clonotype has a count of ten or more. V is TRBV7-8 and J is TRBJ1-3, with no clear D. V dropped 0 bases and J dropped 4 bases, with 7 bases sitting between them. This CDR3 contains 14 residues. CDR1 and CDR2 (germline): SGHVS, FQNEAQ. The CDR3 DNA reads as TGTGCCAGCAGCTTAGCTGTCTACGGAAACACCATATATTTT. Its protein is CASSLAVYGNTIYF.

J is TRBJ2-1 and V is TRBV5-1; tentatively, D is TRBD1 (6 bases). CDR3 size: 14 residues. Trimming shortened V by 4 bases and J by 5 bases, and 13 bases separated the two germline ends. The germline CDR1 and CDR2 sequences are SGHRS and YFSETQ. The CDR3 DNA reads TGCGCCAGCAGCGTAGCCGGGACACACAATGAGCAGTTCTTC. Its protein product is CASSVAGTHNEQFF.